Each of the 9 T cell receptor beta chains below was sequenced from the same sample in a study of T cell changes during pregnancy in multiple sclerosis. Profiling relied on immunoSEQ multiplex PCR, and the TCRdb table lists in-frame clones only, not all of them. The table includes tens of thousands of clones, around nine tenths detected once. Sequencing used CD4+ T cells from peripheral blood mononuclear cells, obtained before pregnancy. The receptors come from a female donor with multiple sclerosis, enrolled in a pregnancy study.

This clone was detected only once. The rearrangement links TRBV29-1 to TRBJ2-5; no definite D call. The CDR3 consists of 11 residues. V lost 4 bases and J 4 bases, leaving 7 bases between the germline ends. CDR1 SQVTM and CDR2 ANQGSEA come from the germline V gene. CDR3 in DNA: TGCAGCGTTGCTGTCTCAGAGACCCAGTACTTC. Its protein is CSVAVSETQYF.

CDR3 DNA: TGCGCCAGCAGCTTGTCTCCCCTCGGCTATGGCTACACCTTC. This codes for CASSLSPLGYGYTF. This chain links TRBV5-1 with TRBJ1-2; D uncertain. This CDR3 has 14 residues. Germline V gene lookup returns CDR1 SGHRS and CDR2 YFSETQ. The germline V and J ends were trimmed by 1 base and 4 bases, with 11 bases remaining between them.

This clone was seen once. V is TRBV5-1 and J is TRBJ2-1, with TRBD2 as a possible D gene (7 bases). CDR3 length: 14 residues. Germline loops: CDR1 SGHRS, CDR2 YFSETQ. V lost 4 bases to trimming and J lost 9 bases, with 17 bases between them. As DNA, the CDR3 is TGCGCCAGCAGCGGGGGGGCTGGGTACGGTGAGCAGTTCTTC. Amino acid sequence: CASSGGAGYGEQFF. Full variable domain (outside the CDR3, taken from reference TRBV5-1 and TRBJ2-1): KAGVTQTPRYLIKTRGQQVTLSCSPISGHRSVSWYQQTPGQGLQFLFEYFSETQRNKGNFPGRFSGRQFSNSRSEMNVSTLELGDSALYLCASSGGAGYGEQFFGPGTRLTVL.

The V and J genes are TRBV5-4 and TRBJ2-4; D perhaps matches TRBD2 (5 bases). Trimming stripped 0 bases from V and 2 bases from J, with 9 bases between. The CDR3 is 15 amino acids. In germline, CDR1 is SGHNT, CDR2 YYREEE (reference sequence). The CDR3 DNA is TGTGCCAGCAGCTTGGGGGGAGTGACCAAAAACATTCAGTACTTC. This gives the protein CASSLGGVTKNIQYF.

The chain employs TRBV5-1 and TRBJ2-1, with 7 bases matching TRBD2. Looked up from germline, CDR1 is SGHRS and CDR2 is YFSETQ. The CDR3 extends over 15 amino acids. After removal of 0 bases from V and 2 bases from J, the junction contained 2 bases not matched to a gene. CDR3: CASSLALAAYNEQFF. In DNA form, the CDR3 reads TGCGCCAGCAGCTTGGCTCTAGCGGCCTACAATGAGCAGTTCTTC.

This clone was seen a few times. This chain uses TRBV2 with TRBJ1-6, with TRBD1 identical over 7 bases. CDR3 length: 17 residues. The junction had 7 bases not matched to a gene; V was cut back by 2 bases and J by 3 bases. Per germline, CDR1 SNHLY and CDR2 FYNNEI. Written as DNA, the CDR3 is TGTGCCAGCAGTGAACGTACGGGACAGCTCTATAATTCACCCCTCCACTTT. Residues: CASSERTGQLYNSPLHF.

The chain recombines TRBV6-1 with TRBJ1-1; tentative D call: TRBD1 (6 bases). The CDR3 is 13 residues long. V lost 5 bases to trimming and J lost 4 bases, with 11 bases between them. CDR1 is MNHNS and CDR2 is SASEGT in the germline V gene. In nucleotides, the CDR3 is TGTGCCAGCAGTCTAACAGGGTTCACTGAAGCTTTCTTT. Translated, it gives CASSLTGFTEAFF.

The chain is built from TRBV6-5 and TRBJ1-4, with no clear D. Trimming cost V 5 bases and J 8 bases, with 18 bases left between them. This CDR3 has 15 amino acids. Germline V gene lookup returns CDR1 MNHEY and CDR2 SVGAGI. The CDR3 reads CASSKTARVEEKLFF. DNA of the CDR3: TGTGCCAGCAGTAAAACCGCGAGGGTTGAAGAAAAACTGTTTTTT.

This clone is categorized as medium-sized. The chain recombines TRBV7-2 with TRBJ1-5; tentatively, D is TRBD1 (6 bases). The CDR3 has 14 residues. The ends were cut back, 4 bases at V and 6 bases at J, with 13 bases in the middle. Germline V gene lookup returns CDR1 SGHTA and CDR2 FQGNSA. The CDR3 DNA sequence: TGTGCCAGCAGCTCCGACGTAGGGGGTCAGCCCCAGCATTTT. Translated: CASSSDVGGQPQHF.